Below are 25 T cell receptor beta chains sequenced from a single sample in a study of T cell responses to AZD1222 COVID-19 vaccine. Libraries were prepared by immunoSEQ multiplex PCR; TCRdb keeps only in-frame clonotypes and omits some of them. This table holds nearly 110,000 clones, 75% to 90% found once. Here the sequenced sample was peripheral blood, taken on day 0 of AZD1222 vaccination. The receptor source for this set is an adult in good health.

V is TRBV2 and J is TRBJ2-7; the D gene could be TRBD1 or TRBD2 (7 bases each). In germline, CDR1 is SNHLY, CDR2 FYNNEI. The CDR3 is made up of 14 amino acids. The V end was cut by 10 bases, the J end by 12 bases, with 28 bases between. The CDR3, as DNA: TGTGCCACAAAAGGGAACCGGGACAGACTAGCATGGTACTTC. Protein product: CATKGNRDRLAWYF.

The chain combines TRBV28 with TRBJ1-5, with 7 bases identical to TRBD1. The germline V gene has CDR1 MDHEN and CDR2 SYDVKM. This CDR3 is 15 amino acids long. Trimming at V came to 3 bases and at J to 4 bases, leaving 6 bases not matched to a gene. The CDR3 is CASSFGQVINQPQHF. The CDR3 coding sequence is TGTGCCAGCAGTTTTGGACAGGTCATTAATCAGCCCCAGCATTTT. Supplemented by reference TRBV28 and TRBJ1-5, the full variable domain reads DVKVTQSSRYLVKRTGEKVFLECVQDMDHENMFWYRQDPGLGLRLIYFSYDVKMKEKGDIPEGYSVSREKKERFSLILESASTNQTSMYLCASSFGQVINQPQHFGDGTRLSIL.

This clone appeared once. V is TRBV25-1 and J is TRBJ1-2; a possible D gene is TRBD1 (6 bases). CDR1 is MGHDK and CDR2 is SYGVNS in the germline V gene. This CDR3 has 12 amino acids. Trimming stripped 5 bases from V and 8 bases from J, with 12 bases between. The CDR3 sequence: CASSQGRGGYTF. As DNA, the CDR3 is TGTGCCAGCAGTCAGGGGAGGGGAGGCTACACCTTC.

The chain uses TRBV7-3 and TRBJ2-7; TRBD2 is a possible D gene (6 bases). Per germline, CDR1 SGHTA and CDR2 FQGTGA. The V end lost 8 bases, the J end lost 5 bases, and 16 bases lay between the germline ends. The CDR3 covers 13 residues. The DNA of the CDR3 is TGTGCCAGCGGTCCTACTAGCCGGAACGAGCAGTACTTC. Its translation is CASGPTSRNEQYF. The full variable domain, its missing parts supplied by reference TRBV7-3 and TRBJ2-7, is GAGVSQTPSNKVTEKGKYVELRCDPISGHTALYWYRQSLGQGPEFLIYFQGTGAADDSGLPNDRFFAVRPEGSVSTLKIQRTERGDSAVYLCASGPTSRNEQYFGPGTRLTVT.

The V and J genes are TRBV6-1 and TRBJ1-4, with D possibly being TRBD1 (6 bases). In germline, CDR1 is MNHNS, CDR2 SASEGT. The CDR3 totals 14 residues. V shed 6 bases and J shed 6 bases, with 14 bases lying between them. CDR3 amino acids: CASRLAGADEKLFF. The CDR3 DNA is TGTGCCAGCAGGCTGGCAGGGGCAGATGAAAAACTGTTTTTT.

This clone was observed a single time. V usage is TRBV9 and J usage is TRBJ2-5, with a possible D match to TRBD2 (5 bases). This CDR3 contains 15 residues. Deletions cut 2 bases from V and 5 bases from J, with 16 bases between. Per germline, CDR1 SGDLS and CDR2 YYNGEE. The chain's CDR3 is CASSVSGSHMETQYF. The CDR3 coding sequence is TGTGCCAGCAGCGTGAGCGGCTCCCATATGGAGACCCAGTACTTC.

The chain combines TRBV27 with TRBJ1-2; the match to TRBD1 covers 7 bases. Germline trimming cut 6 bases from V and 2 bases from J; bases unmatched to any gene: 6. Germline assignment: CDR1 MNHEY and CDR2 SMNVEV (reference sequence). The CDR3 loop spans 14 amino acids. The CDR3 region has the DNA TGTGCCAGCAGAACCACAGGGGCAAACTATGGCTACACCTTC. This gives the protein CASRTTGANYGYTF.

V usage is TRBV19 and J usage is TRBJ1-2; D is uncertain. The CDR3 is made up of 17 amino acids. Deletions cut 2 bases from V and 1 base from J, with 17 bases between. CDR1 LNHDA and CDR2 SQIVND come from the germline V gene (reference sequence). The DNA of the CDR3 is TGTGCCAGTAGTATAAGTATCAATTCGGGCGGTAACTATGGCTACACCTTC. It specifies CASSISINSGGNYGYTF.

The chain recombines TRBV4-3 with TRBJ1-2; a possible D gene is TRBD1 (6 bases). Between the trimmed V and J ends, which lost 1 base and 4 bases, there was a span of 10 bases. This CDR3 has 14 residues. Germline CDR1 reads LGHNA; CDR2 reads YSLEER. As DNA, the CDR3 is TGCGCCAGCAGCCAAGTAGGACAGCTCTATGGCTACACCTTC. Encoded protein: CASSQVGQLYGYTF.

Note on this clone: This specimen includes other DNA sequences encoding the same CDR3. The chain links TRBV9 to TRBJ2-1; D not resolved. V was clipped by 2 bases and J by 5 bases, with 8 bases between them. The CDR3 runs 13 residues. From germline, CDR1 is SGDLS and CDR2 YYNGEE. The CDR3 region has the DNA TGTGCCAGCAGCGTTGGGCCCAACAATGAGCAGTTCTTC. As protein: CASSVGPNNEQFF.

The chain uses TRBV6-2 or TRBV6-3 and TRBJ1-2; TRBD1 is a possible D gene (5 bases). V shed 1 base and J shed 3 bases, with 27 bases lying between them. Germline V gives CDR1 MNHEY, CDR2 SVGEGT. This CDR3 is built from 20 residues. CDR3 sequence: CASSYFPEPPLLGQDYGYTF. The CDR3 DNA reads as TGTGCCAGCAGTTACTTCCCTGAACCCCCCCTCCTCGGACAAGACTATGGCTACACCTTC.

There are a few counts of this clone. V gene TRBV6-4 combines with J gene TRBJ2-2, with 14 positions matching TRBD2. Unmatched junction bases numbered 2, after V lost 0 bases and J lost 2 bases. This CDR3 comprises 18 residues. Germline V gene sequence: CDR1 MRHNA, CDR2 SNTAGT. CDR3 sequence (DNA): TGTGCCAGCAGTGACTCGACTAGCGGGAGGGCTAACACCGGGGAGCTGTTTTTT. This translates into CASSDSTSGRANTGELFF.

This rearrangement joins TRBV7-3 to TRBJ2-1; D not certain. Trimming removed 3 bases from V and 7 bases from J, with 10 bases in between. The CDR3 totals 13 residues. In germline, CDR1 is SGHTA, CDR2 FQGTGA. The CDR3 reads CASSFYGGNEQFF. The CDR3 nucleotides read TGTGCCAGCAGCTTTTATGGCGGAAATGAGCAGTTCTTC.

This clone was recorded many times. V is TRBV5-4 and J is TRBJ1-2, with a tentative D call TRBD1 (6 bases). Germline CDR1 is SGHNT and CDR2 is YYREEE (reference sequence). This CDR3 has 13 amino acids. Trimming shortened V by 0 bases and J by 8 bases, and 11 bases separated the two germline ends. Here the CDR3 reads CASSLGRGMGYTF. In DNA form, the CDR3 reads TGTGCCAGCAGCTTGGGCAGGGGCATGGGCTACACCTTC.

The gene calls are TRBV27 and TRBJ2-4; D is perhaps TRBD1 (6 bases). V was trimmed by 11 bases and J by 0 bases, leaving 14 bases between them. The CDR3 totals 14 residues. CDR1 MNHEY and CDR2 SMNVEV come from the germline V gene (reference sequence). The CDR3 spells CAGNRDLAKNIQYF. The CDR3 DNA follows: TGTGCCGGGAACAGGGACCTAGCCAAAAACATTCAGTACTTC.

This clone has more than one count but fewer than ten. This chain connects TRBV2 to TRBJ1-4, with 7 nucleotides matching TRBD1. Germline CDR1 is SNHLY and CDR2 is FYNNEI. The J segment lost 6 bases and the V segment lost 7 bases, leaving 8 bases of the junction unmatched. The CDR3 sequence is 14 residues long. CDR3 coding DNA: TGTGCCAGCACTCGGACAGGAAGGGATGAAAAACTGTTTTTT. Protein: CASTRTGRDEKLFF.

The CDR3, as DNA: TGTGCCACCTCAAAAGCGGGAATATACAATGAGCAGTTCTTC. Translating it yields CATSKAGIYNEQFF. V and J are TRBV15 and TRBJ2-1, with TRBD2 matching over 7 bases. Germline values: CDR1 LNHNV, CDR2 YYDKDF (reference sequence). The trim removed 8 bases at V and 4 bases at J, leaving 8 bases unmatched. The CDR3 is 14 amino acids. The full variable domain, rest sourced from reference TRBV15 and TRBJ2-1, is DAMVIQNPRYQVTQFGKPVTLSCSQTLNHNVMYWYQQKSSQAPKLLFHYYDKDFNNEADTPDNFQSRRPNTSFCFLDIRSPGLGDTAMYLCATSKAGIYNEQFFGPGTRLTVL.

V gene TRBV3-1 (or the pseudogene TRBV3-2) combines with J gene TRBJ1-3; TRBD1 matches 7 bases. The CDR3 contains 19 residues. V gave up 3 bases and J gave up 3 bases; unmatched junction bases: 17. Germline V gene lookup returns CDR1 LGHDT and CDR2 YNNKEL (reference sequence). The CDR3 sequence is CASSHLIPKTGSDGNTIYF. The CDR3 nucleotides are TGTGCCAGCAGCCATCTCATCCCGAAGACAGGGAGTGATGGAAACACCATATATTTT.

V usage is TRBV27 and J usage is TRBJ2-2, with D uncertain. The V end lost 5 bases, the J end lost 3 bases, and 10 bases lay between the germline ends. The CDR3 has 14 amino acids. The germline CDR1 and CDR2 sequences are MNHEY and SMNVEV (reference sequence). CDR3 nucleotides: TGTGCCAGCAGTATCCGGAGTTACACCGGGGAGCTGTTTTTT. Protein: CASSIRSYTGELFF.

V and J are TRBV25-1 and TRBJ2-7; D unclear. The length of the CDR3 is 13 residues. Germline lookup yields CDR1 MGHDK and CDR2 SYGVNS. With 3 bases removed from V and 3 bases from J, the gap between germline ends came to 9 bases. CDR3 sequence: CASSEESFYEQYF. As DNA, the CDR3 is TGTGCCAGCAGTGAGGAATCCTTCTACGAGCAGTACTTC.

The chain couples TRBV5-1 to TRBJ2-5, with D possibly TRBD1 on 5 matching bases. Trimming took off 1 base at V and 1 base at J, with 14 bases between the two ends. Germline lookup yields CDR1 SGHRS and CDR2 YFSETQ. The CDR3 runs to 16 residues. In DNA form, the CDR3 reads TGCGCCAGCAGCTTGACAGGTCCTAGGGGCCAAGAGACCCAGTACTTC. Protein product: CASSLTGPRGQETQYF. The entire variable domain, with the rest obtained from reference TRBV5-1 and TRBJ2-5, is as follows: KAGVTQTPRYLIKTRGQQVTLSCSPISGHRSVSWYQQTPGQGLQFLFEYFSETQRNKGNFPGRFSGRQFSNSRSEMNVSTLELGDSALYLCASSLTGPRGQETQYFGPGTRLLVL.

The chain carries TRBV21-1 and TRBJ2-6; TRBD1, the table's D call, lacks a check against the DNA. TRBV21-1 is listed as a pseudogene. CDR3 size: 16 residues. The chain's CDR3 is CASSRDRGSGANVLTF. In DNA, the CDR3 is TGTGCCAGCAGCAGAGACAGGGGCTCTGGGGCCAACGTCCTGACTTTC.

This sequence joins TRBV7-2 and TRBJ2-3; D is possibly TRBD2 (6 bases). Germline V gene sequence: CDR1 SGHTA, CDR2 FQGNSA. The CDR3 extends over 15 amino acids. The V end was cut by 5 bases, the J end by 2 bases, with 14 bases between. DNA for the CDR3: TGTGCCAGCAGCGTGATAGCGGCATTCACAGATACGCAGTATTTT. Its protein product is CASSVIAAFTDTQYF.

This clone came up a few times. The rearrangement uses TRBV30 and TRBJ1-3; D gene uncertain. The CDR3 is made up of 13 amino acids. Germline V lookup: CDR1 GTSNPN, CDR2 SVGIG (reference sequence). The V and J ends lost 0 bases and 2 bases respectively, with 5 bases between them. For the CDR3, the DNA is TGTGCCTGGAGTGTGAGTACTGGAAACACCATATATTTT. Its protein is CAWSVSTGNTIYF.

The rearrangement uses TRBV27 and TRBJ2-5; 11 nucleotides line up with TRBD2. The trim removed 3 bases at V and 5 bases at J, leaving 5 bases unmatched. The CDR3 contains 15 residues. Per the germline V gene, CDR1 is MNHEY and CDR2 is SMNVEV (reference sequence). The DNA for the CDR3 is TGTGCCAGCAGTTTTGGGGCTAGCGGGAGGGAGACCCAGTACTTC. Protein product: CASSFGASGRETQYF.